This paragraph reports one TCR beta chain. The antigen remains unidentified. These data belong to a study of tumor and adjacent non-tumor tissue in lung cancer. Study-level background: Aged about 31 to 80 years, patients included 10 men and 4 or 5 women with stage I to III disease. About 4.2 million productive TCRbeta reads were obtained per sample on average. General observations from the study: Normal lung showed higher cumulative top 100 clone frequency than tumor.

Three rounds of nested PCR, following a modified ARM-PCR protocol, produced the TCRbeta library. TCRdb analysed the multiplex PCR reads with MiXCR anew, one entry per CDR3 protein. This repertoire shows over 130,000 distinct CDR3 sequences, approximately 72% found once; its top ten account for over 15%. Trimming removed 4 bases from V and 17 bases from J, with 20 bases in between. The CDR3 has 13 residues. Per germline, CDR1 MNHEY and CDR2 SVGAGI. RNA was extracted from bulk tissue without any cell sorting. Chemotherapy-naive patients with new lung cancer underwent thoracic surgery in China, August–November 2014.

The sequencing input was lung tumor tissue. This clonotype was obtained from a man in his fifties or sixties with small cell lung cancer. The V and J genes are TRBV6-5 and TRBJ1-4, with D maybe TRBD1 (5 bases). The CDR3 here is CASSFRERERPFF. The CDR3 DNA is TGTGCCAGCAGTTTCAGGGAACGTGAAAGACCATTTTTT.